The 9 T cell receptor beta chains listed next were all sequenced from one sample in a study of blood T cell repertoires in COVID-19. Sequencing was performed with immunoSEQ multiplex PCR; in TCRdb, only in-frame clones are kept and a portion is missing. The sample has about 62,000 clones; about nine tenths are singletons. Sequenced input: peripheral blood. The receptors come from a woman of 80 years or more with acute or convalescent COVID-19.

V and J are TRBV19 and TRBJ1-2, with D tentatively TRBD1 (5 bases). Trimming took off 7 bases at V and 0 bases at J, with 15 bases between the two ends. This CDR3 has 15 amino acids. CDR1 and CDR2 (germline): LNHDA, SQIVND (reference sequence). CDR3: CASTLRGRTNYGYTF. The CDR3 bases are TGTGCCAGTACCCTAAGGGGCAGGACTAACTATGGCTACACCTTC.

The V and J genes are TRBV5-1 and TRBJ2-7; 7 nucleotides agree with TRBD1. Germline V gives CDR1 SGHRS, CDR2 YFSETQ. J lost 3 bases, V lost 0 bases, and 9 bases had no gene match. CDR3 size: 16 residues. The CDR3, as DNA: TGCGCCAGCAGCTTGGATAAGAGACAGGGTTTCTACGAGCAGTACTTC. Translating gives CASSLDKRQGFYEQYF.

The J gene is TRBJ2-7, the V gene TRBV7-3; D is possibly TRBD1 (6 bases). Trimming pared 3 bases from V and 6 bases from J, leaving 12 bases between. CDR1 is SGHTA, CDR2 FQGTGA, per germline. The CDR3 extends over 13 amino acids. CDR3 sequence (DNA): TGTGCCAGCAGCTTTGCCCAGGGGTCCGAGCAGTACTTC. Translating gives CASSFAQGSEQYF.

The rearrangement joins TRBV13 to TRBJ2-3, with D possibly TRBD1 on 5 matching bases. V was clipped by 5 bases and J by 5 bases, with 17 bases between them. This CDR3 spans 15 amino acids. CDR1 is PRHDT, CDR2 FYEKMQ, per germline (reference sequence). The CDR3 sequence: CASSARPQRGDTQYF. CDR3 bases: TGTGCCAGCAGCGCCCGACCGCAAAGGGGAGATACGCAGTATTTT.

This clone appeared a few times. V usage is TRBV5-1 and J usage is TRBJ2-2, with 9 positions matching TRBD1. J gave up 5 bases and V 2 bases, and 7 bases lay outside the gene matches. The CDR3 loop spans 16 amino acids. In germline, CDR1 is SGHRS, CDR2 YFSETQ. CDR3 in DNA: TGCGCCAGCAGCTTCTGGGGACAGGGAGGGACCGGGGAGCTGTTTTTT. This sequence encodes CASSFWGQGGTGELFF.

The chain combines TRBV6-5 with TRBJ2-7; a possible D gene is TRBD2 (6 bases). CDR3 length: 16 amino acids. Germline values: CDR1 MNHEY, CDR2 SVGAGI. Trimming took off 4 bases at V and 5 bases at J, with 21 bases between the two ends. The CDR3: CASSFLPGLGGHEQYF. The CDR3 region has the DNA TGTGCCAGCAGTTTTCTTCCGGGACTCGGAGGGCACGAGCAGTACTTC.

This clone was detected only a few times. This chain connects TRBV27 to TRBJ2-2; D perhaps matches TRBD1 (6 bases). V lost 8 bases and J lost 1, with 14 bases in between. The V gene's germline CDR1 is MNHEY and CDR2 SMNVEV (reference sequence). This CDR3 contains 15 residues. The DNA of the CDR3 is TGTGCCAGCGGCCACGGGACACAGAACACCGGGGAGCTGTTTTTT. As protein: CASGHGTQNTGELFF.

In its sample, this clone was seen once. J is TRBJ2-3 and V is TRBV19, with a weak D call TRBD2 (5 bases). CDR1 and CDR2 (germline): LNHDA, SQIVND (reference sequence). Trimming pared 3 bases from V and 5 bases from J, leaving 15 bases between. This CDR3 has 15 residues. The CDR3: CASSIPGGVGDTQYF. In DNA form, the CDR3 reads TGTGCCAGTAGTATCCCCGGAGGAGTAGGAGATACGCAGTATTTT.

The chain joins TRBV12-3 or TRBV12-4 to TRBJ1-6; D possibly corresponds to TRBD1 (6 bases). This CDR3 has 13 amino acids. V lost 5 bases and J 8 bases, leaving 10 bases between the germline ends. The CDR3 region is CASSLWTDSPLHF. The CDR3 nucleotides read TGTGCCAGCAGTCTCTGGACAGATTCACCCCTCCACTTT.